The next 18 T cell receptor beta chains were all read from a single sample in a study of control samples from healthy donors and cancer patients (dated by TCRdb to 2020 to 2021). Libraries came from the immunoSEQ multiplex PCR assay. TCRdb stores this immuneACCESS table with in-frame sequences only. Part of the clones is absent; in the studies checked, under half of the shortfall reflects unresolved V genes, and no reason is known for the rest. The sample profile shows 150,000 or so clones; about 90% of them were found once. 1.5% to 2% of the sample is held by the ten biggest clonotypes. Material: blood. The receptors derive from a man younger than 30 in good health.

The chain has TRBV30 and TRBJ2-1; 10 bases line up with TRBD2. The CDR3 is 14 residues long. CDR1 is GTSNPN and CDR2 is SVGIG in the germline V gene (reference sequence). V lost 3 bases, J lost 5 bases, and 4 bases stayed unmatched. CDR3 sequence (DNA): TGTGCCTGGAGGGAAGCGGGGGGGCACAATGAGCAGTTCTTC. Protein sequence: CAWREAGGHNEQFF.

This chain joins TRBV27 and TRBJ1-1; perhaps TRBD1 as D (5 bases). This CDR3 spans 14 amino acids. CDR1 is MNHEY and CDR2 is SMNVEV in the germline V gene (reference sequence). Trimming removed 8 bases from V and 1 base from J, with 14 bases in between. In DNA form, the CDR3 reads TGTGCCAGCTGGGGGGTTAGCGGGAACACTGAAGCTTTCTTT. Protein product: CASWGVSGNTEAFF.

J is TRBJ2-6 and V is TRBV28; D is uncertain. The CDR3 spans 15 residues. Germline V gene sequence: CDR1 MDHEN, CDR2 SYDVKM. V dropped 6 bases and J dropped 1 base, with 10 bases sitting between them. DNA for the CDR3: TGTGCCAGCAGCCGATCGCCATCTGGGGCCAACGTCCTGACTTTC. Encoded protein: CASSRSPSGANVLTF.

The chain carries TRBV5-1 and TRBJ2-5; possible D gene TRBD1, 5 bases. Germline CDR1 reads SGHRS; CDR2 reads YFSETQ. Trimming stripped 0 bases from V and 4 bases from J, with 7 bases between. CDR3 length: 13 amino acids. CDR3 loop: CASSLEGRETQYF. The CDR3 region has the DNA TGCGCCAGCAGCTTGGAGGGGCGAGAGACCCAGTACTTC. The variable domain in full, with the rest retrieved from reference TRBV5-1 and TRBJ2-5, is KAGVTQTPRYLIKTRGQQVTLSCSPISGHRSVSWYQQTPGQGLQFLFEYFSETQRNKGNFPGRFSGRQFSNSRSEMNVSTLELGDSALYLCASSLEGRETQYFGPGTRLLVL.

This chain joins TRBV7-2 and TRBJ2-3, with D possibly matching TRBD1 (8 bases). Trimming left V 4 bases short and J 1 base short, with 15 bases between. The CDR3 runs 16 residues. Per germline, CDR1 SGHTA and CDR2 FQGNSA. This CDR3 is CASSYNTGGGTDTQYF. The CDR3 DNA sequence: TGTGCCAGCAGCTATAATACAGGGGGGGGCACAGATACGCAGTATTTT.

This chain links TRBV6-2 or TRBV6-3 with TRBJ2-6, with D maybe TRBD1 (5 bases). V gave up 2 bases and J gave up 1 base, with 6 bases separating them. This CDR3 comprises 15 residues. Per the germline V gene, CDR1 is MNHEY and CDR2 is SVGEGT. CDR3 in amino acids: CASSYRGSGANVLTF. In nucleotides, the CDR3 is TGTGCCAGCAGTTACAGGGGATCTGGGGCCAACGTCCTGACTTTC.

This chain links TRBV9 with TRBJ1-4; tentatively, D is TRBD1 (6 bases). This CDR3 is 15 amino acids long. V shed 3 bases and J shed 8 bases, with 17 bases lying between them. Germline CDR1 reads SGDLS; CDR2 reads YYNGEE. CDR3 coding DNA: TGTGCCAGCAGCGCCTGGGGGGCAGAGGGGGAAAAACTGTTTTTT. It is translated as CASSAWGAEGEKLFF.

V and J are TRBV7-8 and TRBJ2-2, with TRBD2 identical over 10 bases. The CDR3 is 16 residues long. V shed 3 bases, J shed 7 bases, and the junction held 8 bases outside the gene matches. CDR1 and CDR2 from the germline V gene are SGHVS and FQNEAQ. CDR3 region: CASSFLSGGAVGELFF. CDR3 sequence (DNA): TGTGCCAGCAGCTTCCTCAGCGGGGGGGCCGTCGGGGAGCTGTTTTTT.

The V call is TRBV7-9, the J call TRBJ1-3; D is ambiguous. The CDR3 totals 13 residues. Trimming removed 1 base at V and 2 bases at J, with 3 bases between. CDR1 and CDR2 (germline): SEHNR, FQNEAQ (reference sequence). This CDR3 reads CASSLVAGNTIYF. The CDR3, as DNA: TGTGCCAGCAGCTTAGTGGCTGGAAACACCATATATTTT.

The V and J genes are TRBV7-8 and TRBJ2-2; maybe TRBD2 (6 bases). This CDR3 has 16 amino acids. Germline lookup yields CDR1 SGHVS and CDR2 FQNEAQ. V was cut by 6 bases and J by 5 bases, with 19 bases left in between. The CDR3: CASSNGGRLGTGELFF. The CDR3 DNA reads as TGTGCCAGCAGTAATGGAGGGAGACTGGGGACCGGGGAGCTGTTTTTT.

This clone came up once. J is TRBJ1-6 and V is TRBV6-6; D gene unclear. The germline V gene encodes CDR1 MNHNY and CDR2 SVGAGI (reference sequence). The CDR3 loop spans 16 amino acids. V shed 0 bases and J shed 8 bases, with 14 bases lying between them. The CDR3 nucleotides read TGTGCCAGCAGTTACTCCAGTTGGGCCGAGGATTCACCCCTCCACTTT. Protein: CASSYSSWAEDSPLHF.

This sequence joins TRBV5-4 and TRBJ2-7; the D gene is possibly TRBD2 (5 bases). This CDR3 region has 13 residues. The V gene's germline CDR1 is SGHNT and CDR2 YYREEE (reference sequence). V was cut by 0 bases and J by 2 bases, with 6 bases left in between. The CDR3 protein is CASSLERAYEQYF. CDR3 bases: TGTGCCAGCAGCTTGGAGAGGGCCTACGAGCAGTACTTC.

The chain has TRBV4-3 and TRBJ1-1; D remains unclear. The CDR3 loop spans 15 amino acids. CDR1 is LGHNA and CDR2 is YSLEER in the germline V gene. V lost 1 base, J lost 1 base, and 10 bases lay in between. The CDR3 loop is CASSQGLPGNTEAFF. CDR3 in DNA: TGCGCCAGCAGCCAAGGCCTCCCGGGGAACACTGAAGCTTTCTTT.

The chain combines TRBV5-4 with TRBJ2-2; D is uncertain. V dropped 4 bases and J dropped 8 bases, with 18 bases sitting between them. The CDR3 loop spans 15 amino acids. Germline CDR1 reads SGHNT; CDR2 reads YYREEE (reference sequence). This CDR3 is CASSAKGLAGGELFF. The CDR3 DNA reads as TGTGCCAGCAGCGCGAAAGGCTTAGCCGGTGGGGAGCTGTTTTTT.

This clone was detected only once. The rearrangement joins TRBV15 to TRBJ2-7; D is uncertain. CDR3 length: 13 amino acids. Germline lookup yields CDR1 LNHNV and CDR2 YYDKDF (reference sequence). Trimming stripped 0 bases from V and 3 bases from J, with 6 bases between. CDR3 DNA sequence: TGTGCCACCAGCAGAGATTGGGGCTACGAGCAGTACTTC. This codes for CATSRDWGYEQYF.

The V call is TRBV6-1, the J call TRBJ2-1, with TRBD2 identical over 11 bases. The CDR3 spans 16 residues. Germline-derived CDR1 and CDR2 are MNHNS and SASEGT. V lost 2 bases to trimming and J lost 4 bases; unmatched junction nucleotides: 4. CDR3 coding DNA: TGTGCCAGCAGTGAACTAGCGGGGGGATTATACAATGAGCAGTTCTTC. It translates to CASSELAGGLYNEQFF.

The chain links TRBV30 to TRBJ2-1; 8 nucleotides match TRBD2. V shed 1 base and J 5 bases; nucleotides not matched to a gene: 7. Germline values: CDR1 GTSNPN, CDR2 SVGIG (reference sequence). This CDR3 region has 15 residues. CDR3: CAWSEGAGVNNEQFF. The CDR3 DNA follows: TGTGCCTGGAGTGAGGGAGCGGGGGTTAACAATGAGCAGTTCTTC.

V is TRBV5-1 and J is TRBJ1-3, with 10 bases aligning to TRBD1. J was trimmed by 0 bases and V by 4 bases; bases with no gene match: 13. Per germline, CDR1 SGHRS and CDR2 YFSETQ. This CDR3 region has 19 residues. The CDR3 region is CASSPTGTGAGSSGNTIYF. In nucleotides, the CDR3 is TGCGCCAGCAGCCCTACCGGGACAGGGGCCGGAAGCTCTGGAAACACCATATATTTT.